One sample yielded the 18 T cell receptor beta chains listed below, sequenced in a study of CD8+ T cells in alopecia areata. The authors extracted RNA and reverse transcribed it into cDNA as the sequencing template. Clones were sequenced by immunoSEQ multiplex PCR, and TCRdb holds only the in-frame ones, with some missing. The table records almost 250,000 clones, 67% of them present only once. Sample: CD4+ T cells sorted from blood, taken at week 0. Every receptor here comes from a human donor with alopecia areata.

In this sample, this clone turned up a few times. J is TRBJ2-7 and V is TRBV10-3; D is unresolved. The V end was cut by 10 bases, the J end by 0 bases, with 19 bases between. Germline loops: CDR1 ENHRY, CDR2 SYGVKD. The CDR3 covers 15 residues. The CDR3 protein is CATLSGQSYSYEQYF. CDR3 DNA: TGTGCCACCTTGTCCGGGCAATCTTACTCCTACGAGCAGTACTTC.

V and J are TRBV9 and TRBJ2-5, with D possibly being TRBD2 (5 bases). Trimming shortened V by 1 base and J by 4 bases, and 11 bases separated the two germline ends. Germline V gene lookup returns CDR1 SGDLS and CDR2 YYNGEE. This CDR3 region has 14 residues. CDR3 sequence (DNA): TGTGCCAGCAGCGTATCCCGGGAAGGAGAGACCCAGTACTTC. Translated, it gives CASSVSREGETQYF.

V and J are TRBV10-3 and TRBJ2-7; D not resolved. Trimming took off 0 bases at V and 0 bases at J, with 9 bases between the two ends. Germline V lookup: CDR1 ENHRY, CDR2 SYGVKD. The CDR3 consists of 15 residues. CDR3 sequence: CAISESTARSYEQYF. Written as DNA, the CDR3 is TGTGCCATCAGTGAGTCTACGGCCCGCTCCTACGAGCAGTACTTC.

This chain uses TRBV29-1 with TRBJ2-1, with 7 bases fitting TRBD1. Germline trimming cut 7 bases from V and 1 base from J; bases unmatched to any gene: 7. The CDR3 runs 14 residues. The germline CDR1 and CDR2 sequences are SQVTM and ANQGSEA. The CDR3 here is CSESQGNSYNEQFF. Here the CDR3 DNA reads TGCAGCGAGTCACAGGGGAATTCCTACAATGAGCAGTTCTTC.

There are a few counts of this clone. The chain is built from TRBV29-1 and TRBJ2-5; D might be TRBD1 (5 bases). This CDR3 comprises 15 residues. Trimming took off 4 bases at V and 3 bases at J, with 18 bases between the two ends. Looked up from germline, CDR1 is SQVTM and CDR2 is ANQGSEA. CDR3 nucleotide sequence: TGCAGCGTTGCAGGGTCCCCGTTAGGAGAAGAGACCCAGTACTTC. It translates to CSVAGSPLGEETQYF.

The chain is built from TRBV6-6 and TRBJ1-1, with 11 nucleotides matching TRBD1. The germline V gene encodes CDR1 MNHNY and CDR2 SVGAGI (reference sequence). The J segment lost 4 bases and the V segment lost 5 bases, leaving 6 bases of the junction unmatched. This CDR3 comprises 15 residues. The chain's CDR3 is CASSPGTGGVTEAFF. The CDR3 DNA reads TGTGCCAGCAGTCCCGGGACAGGGGGAGTCACTGAAGCTTTCTTT.

The V call is TRBV30, the J call TRBJ2-3, with D unresolved. The germline CDR1 and CDR2 sequences are GTSNPN and SVGIG (reference sequence). Between the trimmed V and J ends, which lost 3 bases and 2 bases, there was a span of 9 bases. The CDR3 loop spans 13 amino acids. In DNA form, the CDR3 reads TGTGCCTGGAGGGACGGTGACACAGATACGCAGTATTTT. Protein sequence: CAWRDGDTDTQYF.

This clone was seen a handful of times. This chain connects TRBV30 to TRBJ1-2, with 8 nucleotides matching TRBD1. CDR1 GTSNPN and CDR2 SVGIG come from the germline V gene (reference sequence). The V gene end was trimmed by 1 base and the J gene end by 2 bases; junction bases not matched to a gene: 0. The CDR3 has 13 residues. CDR3: CAWSGTGNYGYTF. The DNA for the CDR3 is TGTGCCTGGAGTGGGACAGGGAACTATGGCTACACCTTC.

This clone appeared a few times. The chain carries TRBV5-6 and TRBJ2-7, with 8 bases that match TRBD1. With V trimmed by 0 bases and J by 2 bases, 10 bases remained unmatched. This CDR3 is 17 amino acids long. Germline-derived CDR1 and CDR2 are SGHDT and YYEEEE. The CDR3 bases are TGTGCCAGCAGCTTGGCCCAAGGACAGGGCGCTACCTACGAGCAGTACTTC. Its translation is CASSLAQGQGATYEQYF.

CDR3 loop: CASSYQGAREKLFF. CDR3 bases: TGTGCCAGCAGCTACCAGGGGGCGCGCGAAAAACTGTTTTTT. V and J are TRBV5-6 and TRBJ1-4; 8 bases line up with TRBD1. The V and J ends lost 3 bases and 8 bases, in that order; junction bases with no gene match: 6. The CDR3 totals 14 residues. CDR1 is SGHDT and CDR2 is YYEEEE in the germline V gene.

The genes are TRBV5-4 and TRBJ2-1, with a possible D match to TRBD1 (5 bases). V was pared by 4 bases and J by 7 bases, with 15 bases between. From germline, CDR1 is SGHNT and CDR2 YYREEE (reference sequence). This CDR3 is 14 amino acids long. CDR3 loop: CASSPRWGGNEQFF. CDR3 nucleotides: TGTGCCAGCAGCCCCCGTTGGGGCGGAAATGAGCAGTTCTTC. Supplemented by reference TRBV5-4 and TRBJ2-1, the full variable domain reads ETGVTQSPTHLIKTRGQQVTLRCSSQSGHNTVSWYQQALGQGPQFIFQYYREEENGRGNFPPRFSGLQFPNYSSELNVNALELDDSALYLCASSPRWGGNEQFFGPGTRLTVL.

The rearrangement uses TRBV29-1 and TRBJ1-2; D gene ambiguous. Trimming pared 5 bases from V and 4 bases from J, leaving 8 bases between. The germline V gene has CDR1 SQVTM and CDR2 ANQGSEA. This CDR3 comprises 11 residues. CDR3 region: CSVLWVYGYTF. In DNA, the CDR3 is TGCAGCGTTTTGTGGGTCTATGGCTACACCTTC.

The genes are TRBV7-9 and TRBJ1-5, with D uncertain. This CDR3 has 15 amino acids. CDR1 and CDR2 (germline): SEHNR, FQNEAQ (reference sequence). Trimming shortened V by 0 bases and J by 0 bases, and 6 bases separated the two germline ends. Here the CDR3 DNA reads TGTGCCAGCAGCTTAGCCGGTGATAGCAATCAGCCCCAGCATTTT. Amino acids: CASSLAGDSNQPQHF.

Only a few counts were recorded for this clone. The chain uses TRBV5-4 and TRBJ2-2; 10 nucleotides line up with TRBD1. V lost 4 bases and J lost 0; bases outside the gene matches: 3. From germline, CDR1 is SGHNT and CDR2 YYREEE (reference sequence). This CDR3 region has 16 residues. DNA for the CDR3: TGTGCCAGCAGCGCCGGACAGGGGGCGAACACCGGGGAGCTGTTTTTT. Translation gives CASSAGQGANTGELFF.

The rearrangement joins TRBV29-1 to TRBJ2-4, with 8 bases that match TRBD2. The ends lost 7 bases at V and 5 bases at J; junction bases unmatched: 10. The CDR3 extends over 14 amino acids. Germline assignment: CDR1 SQVTM and CDR2 ANQGSEA. The CDR3 DNA reads TGCAGCGCCACCGGGGGGGGTCCCCAAAACATTCAGTACTTC. Protein sequence: CSATGGGPQNIQYF.

This chain links TRBV6-5 with TRBJ1-3; no firm D call. The germline CDR1 and CDR2 sequences are MNHEY and SVGAGI. This CDR3 has 15 residues. Trimming pared 6 bases from V and 0 bases from J, leaving 12 bases between. CDR3 coding DNA: TGTGCCAGCAGCTACGCCGCCTCCTCTGGAAACACCATATATTTT. It specifies CASSYAASSGNTIYF.

This rearrangement joins TRBV4-2 to TRBJ2-7, with D possibly matching TRBD2 (6 bases). Trimming shortened V by 6 bases and J by 1 base, and 16 bases separated the two germline ends. This CDR3 has 15 residues. CDR1 LGHNA and CDR2 YNFKEQ come from the germline V gene. In DNA, the CDR3 is TGTGCCAGCAGTCAGACTCGGGGGTCTTCCTACGAGCAGTACTTC. Translation: CASSQTRGSSYEQYF.

The chain recombines TRBV30 with TRBJ1-5; D is unresolved. The germline gives CDR1 GTSNPN, CDR2 SVGIG (reference sequence). V gave up 0 bases and J gave up 4 bases, with 16 bases separating them. The CDR3 spans 16 residues. The CDR3 protein is CAWSVPRGQDNQPQHF. The CDR3, as DNA: TGTGCCTGGAGTGTTCCGAGAGGGCAGGATAATCAGCCCCAGCATTTT. Together with reference TRBV30 and TRBJ1-5, the CDR3 gives the full variable domain: SQTIHQWPATLVQPVGSPLSLECTVEGTSNPNLYWYRQAAGRGLQLLFYSVGIGQISSEVPQNLSASRPQDRQFILSSKKLLLSDSGFYLCAWSVPRGQDNQPQHFGDGTRLSIL.